This T cell receptor (beta chain) appears in the sequencing data of a study of blood T cell repertoires in COVID-19 (dated by TCRdb to between 2020 and 2021). Regarding the complete study: The collaborator samples originated in the United States, Italy and Spain and spanned the acute and convalescent phases of COVID-19. Subjects who had been exposed to COVID-19, were actively infected with it, or had recovered from it provided the deeply sampled blood TCRbeta repertoires that made up the dataset. The samples were drawn from the first 160 participants of the ongoing ImmuneRACE study and from over a thousand subjects provided by 6 global collaborators. The prospective study material was composed of cDNA or gDNA derived from T cells, B-cell-depleted T cells, or PBMCs. The sample metadata nearly always contained a de-identified subject ID, COVID-19 status, age in years and sex. Where available, HLA class I and class II types were obtained from metadata supplied by the sample provider rather than from assay-based typing. The repertoires were released in a freely available public database meant as a resource for research on the immune response to SARS-CoV-2.

What the research found in general, with its limitations: The amount of clinical and demographic metadata varied by source and participant and was provided uncurated.

Enrolling through a virtual design, the prospective study's participants ranged in age from roughly 18 to 89 years and lived across more than 20 United States geographic areas. In the prospective study, participants were assigned to cohorts based on the clinical history participants reported in a screening survey and a study questionnaire. Recovered participants in ImmuneRACE Cohort 3 were defined as having two consecutive negative NP/OP PCR tests, clearance from a healthcare professional, or resolution of symptoms. In the prospective study, mobile phlebotomists collected whole blood, serum and a nasopharyngeal or oropharyngeal swab from each participant. Additional blood draws and questionnaires over an approximately 2-month period could optionally be provided by prospective study participants. Before DNA extraction, blood samples from the prospective study were shipped at room temperature or frozen.

This clone appeared once. Its antigen is still unknown. No base-level quality is on record; no much larger clone is a single base apart. TCRbeta CDR3 regions were amplified from genomic DNA using the immunoSEQ Assay, a bias-controlled multiplex PCR. Per the source publication's procedure: Nucleated cell counts per sample were estimated from amplification of reference gene primers within the assay. To quantify the absolute abundance of each unique TCRbeta CDR3 rearrangement, sequence reads were collapsed and filtered. For each sample, productive Simpson clonality was calculated by taking the square root of Simpson's diversity index across productive rearrangements. TCRdb limited this immuneACCESS table to in-frame rearrangements with V and J called. A share of clones is missing; checked studies link under half to unresolved V genes, and the rest is unexplained. V, J and clone size are those of that table, while D and trimming were read from the DNA. This sample lists about 180,000 clones; around 90% were detected once. Roughly 9% of the sample lies in the top ten.

Sequencing input: PBMCs or T cells enriched from blood (not recorded which). The receptor's source is a woman younger than 30 who had recovered from COVID-19.

The DNA sequence is as follows: TGTGCCAGCAGTTTCCGGACTAGCGGGAGTGTCGAGCAGTACTTC. Translated, this is CASSFRTSGSVEQYF. The rearranged segments are TRBV27 and TRBJ2-7; 13 central nucleotides agree with TRBD2. Per the germline V gene (reference sequence), MNHEY is the CDR1 and SMNVEV is the CDR2. Measured from the cysteine to the phenylalanine, the CDR3 is 15 residues long. The sequence is cut down to CDR3 DNA, 45 bases in frame from base 1. Germline trimming: 3 bases from V, 6 bases from J; junction bases outside gene matches: 5.